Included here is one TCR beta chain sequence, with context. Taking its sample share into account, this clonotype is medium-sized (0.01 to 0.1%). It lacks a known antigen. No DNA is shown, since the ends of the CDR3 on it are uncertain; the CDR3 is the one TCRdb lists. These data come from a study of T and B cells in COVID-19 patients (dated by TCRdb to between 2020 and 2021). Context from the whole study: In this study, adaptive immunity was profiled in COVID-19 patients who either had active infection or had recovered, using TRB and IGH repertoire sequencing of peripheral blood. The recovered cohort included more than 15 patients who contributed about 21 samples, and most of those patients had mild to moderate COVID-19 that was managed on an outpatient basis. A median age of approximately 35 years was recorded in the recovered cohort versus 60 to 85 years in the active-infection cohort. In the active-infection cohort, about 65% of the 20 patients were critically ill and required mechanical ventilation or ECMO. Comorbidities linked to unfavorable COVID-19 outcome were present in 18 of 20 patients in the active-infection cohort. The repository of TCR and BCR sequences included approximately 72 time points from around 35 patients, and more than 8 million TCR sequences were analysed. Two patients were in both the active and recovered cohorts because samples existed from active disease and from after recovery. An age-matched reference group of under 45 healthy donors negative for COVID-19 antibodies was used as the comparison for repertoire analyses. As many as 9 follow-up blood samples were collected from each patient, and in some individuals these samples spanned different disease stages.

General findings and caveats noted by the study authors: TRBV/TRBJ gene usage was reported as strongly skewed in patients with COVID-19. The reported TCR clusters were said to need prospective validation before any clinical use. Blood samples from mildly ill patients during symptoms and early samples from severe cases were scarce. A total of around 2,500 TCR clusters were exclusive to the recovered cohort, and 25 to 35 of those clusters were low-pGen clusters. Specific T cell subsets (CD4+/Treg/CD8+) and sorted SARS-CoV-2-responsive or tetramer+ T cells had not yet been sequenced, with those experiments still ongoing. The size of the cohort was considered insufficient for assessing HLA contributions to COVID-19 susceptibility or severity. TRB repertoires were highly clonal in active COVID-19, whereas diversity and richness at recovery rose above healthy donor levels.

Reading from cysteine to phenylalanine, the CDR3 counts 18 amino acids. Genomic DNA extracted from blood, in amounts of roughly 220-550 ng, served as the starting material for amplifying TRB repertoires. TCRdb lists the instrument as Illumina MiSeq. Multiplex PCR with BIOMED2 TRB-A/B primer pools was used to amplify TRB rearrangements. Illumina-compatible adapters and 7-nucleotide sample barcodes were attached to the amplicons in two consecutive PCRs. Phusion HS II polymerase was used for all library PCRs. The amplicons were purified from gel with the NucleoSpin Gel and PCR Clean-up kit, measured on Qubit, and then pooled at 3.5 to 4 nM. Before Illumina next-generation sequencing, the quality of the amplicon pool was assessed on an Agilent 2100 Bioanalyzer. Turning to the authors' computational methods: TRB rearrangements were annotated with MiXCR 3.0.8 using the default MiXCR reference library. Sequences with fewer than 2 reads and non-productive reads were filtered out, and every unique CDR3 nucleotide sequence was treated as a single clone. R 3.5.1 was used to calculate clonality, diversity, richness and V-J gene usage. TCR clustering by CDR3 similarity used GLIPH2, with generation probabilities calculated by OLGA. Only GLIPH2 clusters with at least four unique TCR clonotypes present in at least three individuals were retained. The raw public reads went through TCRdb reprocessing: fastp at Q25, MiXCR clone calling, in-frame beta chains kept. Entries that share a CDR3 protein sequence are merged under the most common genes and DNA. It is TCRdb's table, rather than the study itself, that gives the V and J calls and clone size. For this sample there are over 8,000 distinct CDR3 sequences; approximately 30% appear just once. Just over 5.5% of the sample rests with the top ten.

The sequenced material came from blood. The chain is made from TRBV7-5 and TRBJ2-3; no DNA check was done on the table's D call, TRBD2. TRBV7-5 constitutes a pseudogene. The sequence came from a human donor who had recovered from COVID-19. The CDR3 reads CISVSEAARLAGTDTQYF.